The clone carrying this T cell receptor (beta chain) ranks as medium-sized (0.01 to 0.1%). This entry comes from a study of CD8 T cells in ankylosing spondylitis. TCRdb reprocessed the 5' RACE reads via MiXCR and lists one record per CDR3 protein. This table has about 140,000 distinct CDR3 sequences, 6.5% to 8.5% appearing once. V gave up 11 bases and J gave up 1 base, with 8 bases separating them. Germline assignment: CDR1 MDHEN and CDR2 SYDVKM. There are 11 residues in the CDR3. The TCR sequence derives from a male donor with ankylosing spondylitis. The sample comprised synovial fluid, either unsorted or a sorted T cell fraction (not recorded which). The chain joins TRBV28 to TRBJ1-1, with D possibly matching TRBD1 (6 bases). The CDR3, as DNA: TGTGCCGTAGGGGGGAACACTGAAGCTTTCTTT. Protein: CAVGGNTEAFF. The full variable domain, its missing parts supplied by reference TRBV28 and TRBJ1-1, is DVKVTQSSRYLVKRTGEKVFLECVQDMDHENMFWYRQDPGLGLRLIYFSYDVKMKEKGDIPEGYSVSREKKERFSLILESASTNQTSMYLCAVGGNTEAFFGQGTRLTVV.